Listed below are T cell receptor beta chains from one sample, sequenced in a study of blood T cell repertoires in COVID-19. Produced via immunoSEQ multiplex PCR; TCRdb's table is partial and in-frame only. The sample shows tens of thousands of clones, more than 80% of them seen only once. The material sequenced was peripheral blood. Receptors were obtained from a man older than 75 with COVID-19, enrolled during active disease. Each CDR3 is given with its conserved first and last residue. The order of the fields is D gene, clone size, J gene, V gene, CDR3 DNA, CDR3 protein. The D gene is left open where the match is weak. Clone size is given for some rows only: seen once, a few or many times, or a class if the clone is expanded.

d_gene: NA; abundance: NA; j_gene: TRBJ2-2; v_gene: TRBV6-5; CDR3nt: TGTGCCAGCATGAGGACCGGGGAGCTGTTTTTT; CDR3aa: CASMRTGELFF
d_gene: TRBD2; abundance: NA; j_gene: TRBJ2-1; v_gene: TRBV7-3; CDR3nt: TGTGCCAGCAGCACCCGTCTGGTGGCTAGCGGGAGTCTCGACAATGAGCAGTTCTTC; CDR3aa: CASSTRLVASGSLDNEQFF
d_gene: TRBD1; abundance: NA; j_gene: TRBJ1-2; v_gene: TRBV4-1; CDR3nt: TGCGCCAGCAGCCAGACAGGGGAGGGCTATGGCTACACCTTC; CDR3aa: CASSQTGEGYGYTF
d_gene: NA; abundance: NA; j_gene: TRBJ2-4; v_gene: TRBV9; CDR3nt: TGTGCCAGCAGCGTTGGACAGGGAGCGGGGCTAGCCAAAAACATTCAGTACTTC; CDR3aa: CASSVGQGAGLAKNIQYF
d_gene: TRBD2; abundance: NA; j_gene: TRBJ2-1; v_gene: TRBV18; CDR3nt: TGTGCCAGCTCACCTCCCAGCGGGAGAAAGTTCTTC; CDR3aa: CASSPPSGRKFF
d_gene: TRBD2; abundance: NA; j_gene: TRBJ2-1; v_gene: TRBV3-1/TRBV3-2; CDR3nt: TGTGCCAGCAGCCACCGGGGACTAGCGGGAGTCGTTGAGCAGTTCTTC; CDR3aa: CASSHRGLAGVVEQFF
d_gene: NA; abundance: NA; j_gene: TRBJ2-2; v_gene: TRBV7-2; CDR3nt: TGTGCCAGCAGCTTATACCGTAGGACCGGGACATTGAACACCGGGGAGCTGTTTTTT; CDR3aa: CASSLYRRTGTLNTGELFF
d_gene: NA; abundance: NA; j_gene: TRBJ2-7; v_gene: TRBV6-5; CDR3nt: TGTGCCAGCAAGGGTATGGAGCGGGCCTCCTACGAGCAGTACTTC; CDR3aa: CASKGMERASYEQYF
d_gene: NA; abundance: NA; j_gene: TRBJ1-2; v_gene: TRBV9; CDR3nt: TGTGCCAGCAGCCCCCGAAGCGGGGGTTTGGAAGGCTACACCTTC; CDR3aa: CASSPRSGGLEGYTF
d_gene: TRBD2; abundance: NA; j_gene: TRBJ2-3; v_gene: TRBV6-5; CDR3nt: TGTGCCAGCAGTTACCTAGCGGGGGGTGGAGATACGCAGTATTTT; CDR3aa: CASSYLAGGGDTQYF
d_gene: NA; abundance: NA; j_gene: TRBJ1-2; v_gene: TRBV6-1; CDR3nt: TGTGCCAGCAGTGACAGGGCGGGGTATGGCTACACCTTC; CDR3aa: CASSDRAGYGYTF
d_gene: NA; abundance: few; j_gene: TRBJ1-4; v_gene: TRBV30; CDR3nt: TGTGCCGGGGCCGGGGTTAATGAAAAACTGTTTTTT; CDR3aa: CAGAGVNEKLFF
d_gene: TRBD2; abundance: NA; j_gene: TRBJ2-3; v_gene: TRBV18; CDR3nt: TGTGCCAGCTCACCGGGACTAGCGGGGGGACTTATTTCCTCAGATACGCAGTATTTT; CDR3aa: CASSPGLAGGLISSDTQYF
d_gene: NA; abundance: once; j_gene: TRBJ2-7; v_gene: TRBV9; CDR3nt: TGTGCCAGCAGCGTAGCCCCTTCCTACGAGCAGTACTTC; CDR3aa: CASSVAPSYEQYF
d_gene: NA; abundance: NA; j_gene: TRBJ2-2; v_gene: TRBV11-2; CDR3nt: TGTGCCAGCAGCTTAGATCTCCCTACTAAATTCAACACCGGGGAGCTGTTTTTT; CDR3aa: CASSLDLPTKFNTGELFF
d_gene: TRBD1; abundance: NA; j_gene: TRBJ1-3; v_gene: TRBV5-1; CDR3nt: TGCGCCAGCAGCTTAAGAGGGACAGGGGAAGGAAACACCATATATTTT; CDR3aa: CASSLRGTGEGNTIYF
d_gene: TRBD2; abundance: NA; j_gene: TRBJ2-7; v_gene: TRBV25-1; CDR3nt: TGTGCCAGCAGAGGACTAGCGGGAGGGGGGCAGTACTTC; CDR3aa: CASRGLAGGGQYF
d_gene: TRBD2; abundance: NA; j_gene: TRBJ2-5; v_gene: TRBV7-2; CDR3nt: TGTGCCAGCAGCTTAACGAGCGGGGGACAAGAGACCCAGTACTTC; CDR3aa: CASSLTSGGQETQYF
d_gene: TRBD2; abundance: NA; j_gene: TRBJ2-6; v_gene: TRBV19; CDR3nt: TGTGCCAGTACCCCGGGTAGCGGGGGCTCTGGGGCCAACGTCCTGACTTTC; CDR3aa: CASTPGSGGSGANVLTF